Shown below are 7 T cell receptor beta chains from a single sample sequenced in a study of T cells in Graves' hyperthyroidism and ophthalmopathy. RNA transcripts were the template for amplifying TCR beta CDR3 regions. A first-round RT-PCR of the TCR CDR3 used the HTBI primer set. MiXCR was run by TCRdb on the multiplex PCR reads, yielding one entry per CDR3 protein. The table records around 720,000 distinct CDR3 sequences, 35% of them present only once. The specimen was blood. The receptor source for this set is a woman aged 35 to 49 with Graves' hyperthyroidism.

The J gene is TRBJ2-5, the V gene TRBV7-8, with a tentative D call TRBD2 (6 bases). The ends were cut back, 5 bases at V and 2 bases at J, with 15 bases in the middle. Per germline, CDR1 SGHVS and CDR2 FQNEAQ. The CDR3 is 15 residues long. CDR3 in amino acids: CASSQGVAGQETQYF. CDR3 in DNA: TGTGCCAGCAGCCAAGGGGTGGCGGGACAAGAGACCCAGTACTTC.

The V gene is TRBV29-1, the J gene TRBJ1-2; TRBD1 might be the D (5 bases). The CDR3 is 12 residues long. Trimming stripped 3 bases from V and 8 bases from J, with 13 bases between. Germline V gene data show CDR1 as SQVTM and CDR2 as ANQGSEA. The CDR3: CSVDDGGAGYTF. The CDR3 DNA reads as TGCAGCGTTGACGACGGGGGAGCCGGCTACACCTTC.

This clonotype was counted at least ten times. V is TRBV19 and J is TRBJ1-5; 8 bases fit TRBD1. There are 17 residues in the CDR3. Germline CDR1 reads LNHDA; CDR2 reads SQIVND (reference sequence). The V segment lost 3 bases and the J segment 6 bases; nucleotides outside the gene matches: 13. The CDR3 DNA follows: TGTGCCAGTAGTATCGGACAGGGAAGGAGGATCGGTCAGCCCCAGCATTTT. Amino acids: CASSIGQGRRIGQPQHF.

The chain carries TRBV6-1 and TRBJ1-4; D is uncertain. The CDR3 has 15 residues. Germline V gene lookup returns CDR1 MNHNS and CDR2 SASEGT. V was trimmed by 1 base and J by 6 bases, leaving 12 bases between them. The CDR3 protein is CASSEGHREDEKLFF. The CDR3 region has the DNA TGTGCCAGCAGTGAAGGGCACCGGGAGGATGAAAAACTGTTTTTT.

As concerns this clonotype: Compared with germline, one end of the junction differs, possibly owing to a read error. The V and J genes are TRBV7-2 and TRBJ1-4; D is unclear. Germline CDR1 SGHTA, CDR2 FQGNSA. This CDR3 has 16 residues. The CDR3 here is CASSPSAGRNNEKLFF. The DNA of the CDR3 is TGCGCCAGCAGCCCGTCGGCGGGGAGAAATAATGAAAAACTGTTTTTT.

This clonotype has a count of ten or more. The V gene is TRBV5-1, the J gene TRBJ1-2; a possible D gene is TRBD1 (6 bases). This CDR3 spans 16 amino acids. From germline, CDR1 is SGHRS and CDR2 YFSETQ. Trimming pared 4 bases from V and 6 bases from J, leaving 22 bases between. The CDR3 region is CASSGSPDRRRDGYTF. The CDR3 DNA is TGCGCCAGCAGCGGTTCCCCAGACAGGAGACGGGATGGCTACACCTTC. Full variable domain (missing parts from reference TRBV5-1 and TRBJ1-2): KAGVTQTPRYLIKTRGQQVTLSCSPISGHRSVSWYQQTPGQGLQFLFEYFSETQRNKGNFPGRFSGRQFSNSRSEMNVSTLELGDSALYLCASSGSPDRRRDGYTFGSGTRLTVV.

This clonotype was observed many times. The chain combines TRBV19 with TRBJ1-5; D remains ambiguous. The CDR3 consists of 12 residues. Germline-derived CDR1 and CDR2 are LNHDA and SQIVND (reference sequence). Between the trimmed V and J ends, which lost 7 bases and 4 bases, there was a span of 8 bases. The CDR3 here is CASTYKNQPQHF. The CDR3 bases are TGTGCCAGTACCTACAAGAATCAGCCCCAGCATTTT.